The rows below give T cell receptor beta chains drawn from one sample of a study of cytotoxic CD8 clonotypes in ibrutinib-treated CLL. Here immunoSEQ multiplex PCR was the method, and the copy in TCRdb shows in-frame clones only, minus some. The data hold 150,000 or so clones, with 60% to 85% observed a single time. Specimen: PBMCs, collected after 24 months of ibrutinib treatment. The receptors stem from a human donor with chronic lymphocytic leukemia. The CDR3 runs from the conserved cysteine through the conserved F or W. A D gene is named only where the DNA matches it firmly.

>.|TRBV4-3
CASSQDGTGATQYF
>TRBD2|TRBV2
CASSEGLAGGEQFF
>TRBD1|TRBV25-1
CASRTGAGETQYF
>TRBD1|TRBV28
CASSTGAPYEQYF
>TRBD2|TRBV7-9
CASSLGEAGHTDTQYF
>TRBD2|TRBV2
CASSPTSGRGDEQFF
>TRBD1|TRBV18
CASSLGTGGLNEQFF
>.|TRBV14
CASSQGFAGEKLFF
>.|TRBV27
CASSLGPEGNTEAFF
>.|TRBV13
CASSPQGWGEQFF
>.|TRBV6-5
CASSYTRGRETQYF
>.|TRBV18
CASSPRTAGSGANVLTF
>.|TRBV5-1
CASSLGGAGANVLTF
>.|TRBV27
CASSFRAGANVLTF
>TRBD1|TRBV5-1
CASSPVAGQGSTEAFF
>TRBD1|TRBV6-5
CASSYTGDYGYTF
>.|TRBV30
CAWTPGQGYEQYF
>.|TRBV6-6
CASSSSGEGYGYTF
>.|TRBV6-4
CASSPQSVRGELFF
>.|TRBV28
CASSPPGPLYEQYF
>.|TRBV28
CASRGAGSYNEQFF
>.|TRBV5-4
CASSLEGVTEAFF
>TRBD1|TRBV7-2
CASSLWGTGNTEAFF
>.|TRBV6-5
CATRDLGNTIYF
>.|TRBV6-5
CASSAGETQYF
>.|TRBV18
CASSETGLPWETQYF
>.|TRBV10-3
CAAWDFNTEAFF
>.|TRBV7-9
CASSPGQTHNSPLHF
>TRBD1|TRBV5-5
CASRRQGHGEQYF
>.|TRBV19
CASSPPGGQGTF
>.|TRBV18
CASSQYQETQYF
>.|TRBV5-5
CASRIWDLKNIQYF
>.|TRBV7-9
CASSGQEAFF
>TRBD2|TRBV4-1
CASSQGRETDTQYF
>TRBD1|TRBV10-3
CAISESGTGLYGYTF
>.|TRBV2
CASSVGGTWNTEAFF
>.|TRBV5-1
CASSRDFRGGYTF
>TRBD1|TRBV29-1
CSVEGGQGALHF
>.|TRBV28
CASSLLQYGYTF
>.|TRBV11-2
CASTVRRGAFAFF
>.|TRBV28
CASRNPWGGSGGYTF
>TRBD1|TRBV7-2
CASGQGTNQPQHF
>.|TRBV7-2
CASSPGLGVGTYNEQFF
>TRBD1|TRBV5-1
CASSSSRQGQKQFF
>TRBD1|TRBV6-1
CASTKAGTGNYGYTF
>.|TRBV6-5
CASSYQGGDQPQHF
>.|TRBV5-8
CASSRGQLSGNTIYF
>.|TRBV2
CASSPGLGGSDTQYF
>.|TRBV6-1
CASSEAWVGRDQPQHF
>.|TRBV30
CAWSVDLNYGYTF
>TRBD1|TRBV9
CASSVGQGGEKLFF
>.|TRBV13
CASSLGGVTNYGYTF
>.|TRBV9
CASSLVGTPGADTQYF